This TCR beta chain was profiled in a study of beta chain features in type 1 diabetes. In its sample, this clone was seen a few times. Germline assignment: CDR1 SEHNR and CDR2 FQNEAQ (reference sequence). Trimming stripped 2 bases from V and 4 bases from J, with 14 bases between. This CDR3 comprises 16 residues. The authors reverse transcribed all of the isolated RNA, so sequencing captured expressed TCRB transcripts. The protocol was immunoSEQ multiplex PCR, while the TCRdb copy is restricted to in-frame clones and leaves out a portion. There are hundreds of thousands of clones in the sample; 6.5% to 10% occur only once, and 0.44% lies in the top ten. Via CD45RO/CCR7/CD25/CD127/CD95/CD27, cells of the CD4+ naive, central memory, regulatory and stem cell-like memory subsets were sorted.

This receptor was identified in a woman aged 18-30 years in good health. The chain combines TRBV7-9 with TRBJ2-2; D gene uncertain. Sequenced material: central memory CD4+ T cells from blood. The CDR3 loop reads CASSLRFILGTGELFF. CDR3 coding DNA: TGTGCCAGCAGCTTACGATTTATATTGGGCACCGGGGAGCTGTTTTTT.